These 5 T cell receptor beta chains were sequenced from one sample in a study of persistence of HIV-infected CD4 T cells. Sequencing used immunoSEQ version 4 in survey mode. Assay used: immunoSEQ multiplex PCR; TCRdb lists only in-frame clones, some missing. The sample shows 35,000 to 40,000 clones, over 80% of them seen only once. This nonspecific control used anti-CD3/anti-CD28 bead stimulation of CD4+ T cells. Responding CD4+ T cells were sorted by upregulation of both CD40 ligand and CD69. What these receptors recognize is not known. The sample here was CD4+ T cells sorted from PBMCs after approximately 19-hour stimulation, taken from a patient who received antiretroviral therapy. Receptors originate from an adult man with HIV who was CMV-seropositive.

The V call is TRBV12-3 or TRBV12-4, the J call TRBJ1-1; tentatively, D is TRBD1 (5 bases). Trimming pared 2 bases from V and 7 bases from J, leaving 5 bases between. This CDR3 is 11 amino acids long. CDR3 amino acids: CASSLRGEAFF. CDR3 bases: TGTGCCAGCAGTTTAAGGGGTGAAGCTTTCTTT.

The rearrangement uses TRBV10-3 and TRBJ2-5; D remains ambiguous. The CDR3 consists of 12 residues. Germline loops: CDR1 ENHRY, CDR2 SYGVKD. V lost 5 bases and J 4 bases, leaving 8 bases between the germline ends. The CDR3 DNA sequence: TGTGCCATCAGTAAAAACGCAGAGACCCAGTACTTC. It codes for CAISKNAETQYF.

The CDR3 DNA sequence: TGCAGCGTTGAGAGGGGCATGTCCTCCTACAATGAGCAGTTCTTC. Amino acid sequence: CSVERGMSSYNEQFF. V is TRBV29-1 and J is TRBJ2-1; D tentatively reads TRBD1 or TRBD2 (5 bases each). V lost 3 bases, J lost 0 bases, and 12 bases lay in between. CDR3 length: 15 amino acids. Per the germline V gene, CDR1 is SQVTM and CDR2 is ANQGSEA.

In nucleotides, the CDR3 is TGTGCCAGCAGTTACCTGGGGGCGACAGATACGCAGTATTTT. Translated, it gives CASSYLGATDTQYF. The chain uses TRBV6-2 or TRBV6-3 and TRBJ2-3; the D gene is possibly TRBD1 (6 bases). V was cut by 2 bases and J by 3 bases, with 9 bases left in between. Germline V lookup: CDR1 MNHEY, CDR2 SVGEGT. CDR3 length equals 14 residues.

The V gene is TRBV11-2, the J gene TRBJ1-2, with TRBD1 matching over 8 bases. Germline V gene data show CDR1 as SGHAT and CDR2 as FQNNGV. The CDR3 has 15 residues. Trimming cost V 0 bases and J 8 bases; bases outside gene matches: 8. The CDR3 sequence: CASSLEGTGRSGYTF. Written as DNA, the CDR3 is TGTGCCAGCAGCTTAGAGGGGACAGGACGGAGCGGCTACACCTTC.